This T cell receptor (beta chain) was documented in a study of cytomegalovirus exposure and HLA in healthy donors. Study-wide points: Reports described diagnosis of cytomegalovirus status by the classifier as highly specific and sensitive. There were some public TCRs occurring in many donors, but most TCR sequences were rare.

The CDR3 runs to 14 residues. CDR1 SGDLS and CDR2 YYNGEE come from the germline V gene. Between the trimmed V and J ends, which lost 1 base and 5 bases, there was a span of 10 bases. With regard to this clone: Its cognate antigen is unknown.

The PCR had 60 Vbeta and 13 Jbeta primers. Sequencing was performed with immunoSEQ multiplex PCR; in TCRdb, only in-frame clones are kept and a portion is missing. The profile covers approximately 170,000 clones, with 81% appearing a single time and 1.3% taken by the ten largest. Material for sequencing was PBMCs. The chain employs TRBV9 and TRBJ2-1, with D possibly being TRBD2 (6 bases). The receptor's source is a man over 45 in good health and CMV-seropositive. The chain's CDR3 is CASSVRGRDNEQFF. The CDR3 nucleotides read TGTGCCAGCAGCGTACGGGGGAGAGACAATGAGCAGTTCTTC.